This passage covers 18 T cell receptor beta chains from one sample sequenced in a study of blood T cell repertoires in COVID-19. Clones were sequenced by immunoSEQ multiplex PCR, and TCRdb holds only the in-frame ones, with some missing. The sample has some 130,000 clones, 83% seen once. The sequencing sample was made of PBMCs or T cells enriched from blood (not recorded which). The source is a young man who had recovered from COVID-19.

The chain recombines TRBV13 with TRBJ1-3; 9 nucleotides match TRBD1. Trimming took 2 bases from V and 2 from J; bases not matched to a gene: 4. The CDR3 runs to 16 residues. The germline V gene encodes CDR1 PRHDT and CDR2 FYEKMQ (reference sequence). CDR3 DNA sequence: TGTGCCAGCAGCTTAACCGGGACAGGGACTGGAAACACCATATATTTT. The encoded protein is CASSLTGTGTGNTIYF.

The rearrangement uses TRBV7-9 and TRBJ1-2, with D perhaps TRBD1 (5 bases). Looked up from germline, CDR1 is SEHNR and CDR2 is FQNEAQ (reference sequence). The CDR3 runs to 19 residues. V was trimmed by 1 base and J by 2 bases, leaving 23 bases between them. Written as DNA, the CDR3 is TGTGCCAGCAGCTTAGTCAAAACGTGGGGAGGGGCTTTAAACTATGGCTACACCTTC. Its protein product is CASSLVKTWGGALNYGYTF.

V is TRBV28 and J is TRBJ1-1; D call uncertain. CDR3 length: 14 residues. The ends were cut back, 6 bases at V and 5 bases at J, with 16 bases in the middle. Germline CDR1 is MDHEN and CDR2 is SYDVKM. The CDR3 reads CASRDPGGNTEAFF. CDR3 DNA sequence: TGTGCCAGCAGGGACCCGGGCGGGAATACTGAAGCTTTCTTT.

The V gene is TRBV6-5, the J gene TRBJ1-2; no clear D gene. The CDR3 contains 12 residues. Trimming pared 7 bases from V and 8 bases from J, leaving 14 bases between. Per germline, CDR1 MNHEY and CDR2 SVGAGI. The chain's CDR3 is CASKGPGEGYTF. The CDR3 region has the DNA TGTGCCAGCAAAGGGCCCGGGGAAGGCTACACCTTC.

The CDR3 coding sequence is TGCGCCAGCAGGGACAGGGGAGGGAACACAGATACGCAGTATTTT. The encoded protein is CASRDRGGNTDTQYF. The chain has TRBV5-1 and TRBJ2-3; 9 bases match TRBD1. The germline CDR1 and CDR2 sequences are SGHRS and YFSETQ. With V trimmed by 5 bases and J by 2 bases, 6 bases remained unmatched. This CDR3 is 15 amino acids long.

This clone was picked up one time. V gene TRBV4-1 combines with J gene TRBJ2-5; 9 nucleotides align to TRBD1. The CDR3 totals 16 residues. Germline V CDR1 and CDR2: MGHRA, YSYEKL. V was pared by 4 bases and J by 5 bases, with 11 bases of the junction left unmatched. In nucleotides, the CDR3 is TGCGCCAGCAGCCCCACCCCCGGGACAGGGACTGAGACCCAGTACTTC. As protein: CASSPTPGTGTETQYF.

The chain is built from TRBV6-5 and TRBJ2-7, with D maybe TRBD2 (5 bases). V was shortened by 10 bases and J by 2 bases, with 21 bases between the two germline ends. CDR1 and CDR2 from the germline V gene are MNHEY and SVGAGI. CDR3 length: 15 residues. CDR3: CATRRIGGSTYEQYF. The CDR3 DNA reads as TGTGCCACCCGGAGGATCGGCGGGTCGACCTACGAGCAGTACTTC.

The rearrangement links TRBV18 to TRBJ2-3; 10 positions agree with TRBD2. Trimming cost V 4 bases and J 7 bases; bases outside gene matches: 14. Germline CDR1 reads KGHSH; CDR2 reads LQKENI. The CDR3 is 17 amino acids. The CDR3 reads CASSQGLAASGANTQYF. The CDR3, as DNA: TGTGCCAGCTCACAAGGACTAGCGGCTTCAGGAGCAAATACGCAGTATTTT.

J is TRBJ2-1 and V is TRBV27; possible D gene TRBD1, 6 bases. Trimming shortened V by 2 bases and J by 6 bases, and 17 bases separated the two germline ends. This CDR3 spans 16 amino acids. The germline CDR1 and CDR2 sequences are MNHEY and SMNVEV (reference sequence). The CDR3 protein is CASSLGGQLLLNEQFF. In DNA, the CDR3 is TGTGCCAGCAGTTTAGGCGGACAGCTTCTCCTCAATGAGCAGTTCTTC.

This chain links TRBV7-9 with TRBJ2-5, with 8 bases lining up with TRBD1. V lost 5 bases, J lost 1 base, and 12 bases stayed unmatched. Per germline, CDR1 SEHNR and CDR2 FQNEAQ (reference sequence). CDR3 length: 17 amino acids. The DNA of the CDR3 is TGTGCCAGCAGCACCAACCGGGACAGGAGGCCCCAAGAGACCCAGTACTTC. Protein sequence: CASSTNRDRRPQETQYF.

The CDR3 coding sequence is TGTGCCAGCAGCTTGGTAACTAGCGGGATATTCGACGAGCAGTACTTC. Translated, it gives CASSLVTSGIFDEQYF. V gene TRBV11-2 combines with J gene TRBJ2-7, with 10 positions matching TRBD2. Germline CDR1 reads SGHAT; CDR2 reads FQNNGV. V was pared by 3 bases and J by 5 bases, with 10 bases of the junction left unmatched. This CDR3 spans 16 amino acids.

The chain joins TRBV5-1 to TRBJ2-3, with D perhaps matching TRBD2 (6 bases). The ends were cut back, 6 bases at V and 4 bases at J, with 15 bases in the middle. The CDR3 is 14 residues long. Germline V gives CDR1 SGHRS, CDR2 YFSETQ. The CDR3 sequence: CASTPGGVADTQYF. The CDR3 DNA follows: TGCGCCAGCACCCCTGGCGGGGTGGCAGATACGCAGTATTTT.

This clone was observed once. V and J are TRBV7-2 and TRBJ1-6, with a tentative D call TRBD1 (5 bases). The germline V and J ends were trimmed by 4 bases and 4 bases, with 8 bases remaining between them. The germline V gene has CDR1 SGHTA and CDR2 FQGNSA. The CDR3 runs to 14 residues. The CDR3 reads CASSSTDYNSPLHF. The CDR3 DNA reads as TGTGCCAGCAGCTCGACAGATTATAATTCACCCCTCCACTTT.

This clone was detected only a few times. The V gene is TRBV5-6, the J gene TRBJ2-7, with 12 bases that match TRBD2. V was clipped by 2 bases and J by 2 bases; unmatched bases: 2. Germline V gene data show CDR1 as SGHDT and CDR2 as YYEEEE. The CDR3 has 15 amino acids. As DNA, the CDR3 is TGTGCCAGCAGCTTTACTAGCGGGGGGACCTACGAGCAGTACGTC. Protein: CASSFTSGGTYEQYV.

This chain uses TRBV30 with TRBJ2-7; 12 nucleotides agree with TRBD1. CDR3 size: 15 residues. Germline CDR1 GTSNPN, CDR2 SVGIG (reference sequence). Losses at the gene ends were 1 base for V and 6 bases for J; bases not matched to a gene: 7. This chain's CDR3 is CAWSARDRGRFEQYF. In DNA, the CDR3 is TGTGCCTGGAGTGCCAGGGACAGGGGGCGTTTCGAGCAGTACTTC.

The V call is TRBV9, the J call TRBJ2-6; 8 bases line up with TRBD1. V was clipped by 6 bases and J by 0 bases; unmatched bases: 2. Germline V CDR1 and CDR2: SGDLS, YYNGEE. This CDR3 contains 15 residues. The CDR3 sequence is CASNRGDSGANVLTF. The CDR3 DNA follows: TGTGCCAGCAACAGGGGGGACTCTGGGGCCAACGTCCTGACTTTC.

This rearrangement joins TRBV25-1 to TRBJ1-1, with D possibly being TRBD1 (6 bases). The CDR3 contains 17 residues. Germline CDR1 MGHDK, CDR2 SYGVNS. Deletions cut 4 bases from V and 4 bases from J, with 22 bases between. CDR3 protein: CASSGLQGGGRRTEAFF. The CDR3 DNA reads TGTGCCAGCAGTGGGCTACAGGGAGGGGGGAGACGCACTGAAGCTTTCTTT. The variable domain in full, with the rest retrieved from reference TRBV25-1 and TRBJ1-1, is EADIYQTPRYLVIGTGKKITLECSQTMGHDKMYWYQQDPGMELHLIHYSYGVNSTEKGDLSSESTVSRIRTEHFPLTLESARPSHTSQYLCASSGLQGGGRRTEAFFGQGTRLTVV.

The chain carries TRBV10-2 and TRBJ1-6; D is perhaps TRBD1 (5 bases). Germline CDR1 WSHSY, CDR2 SAAADI. V was shortened by 6 bases and J by 7 bases, with 7 bases between the two germline ends. The length of the CDR3 is 12 residues. The CDR3 region is CASRAGNSPLHF. CDR3 sequence (DNA): TGCGCCAGCAGGGCAGGGAATTCACCCCTCCACTTT.